These 31 T cell receptor beta chains were all obtained from the same sample, sequenced in a study of molecular identifiers for immune sequencing clone quantification. TCRdb re-analysed the PCR reads in MiXCR, keeping a single row per CDR3 protein. Of about 640,000 distinct CDR3 sequences in the sample, 20% were seen once. Input material: naive CD8+ T cells from blood, with Jurkat cell RNA spiked in. Described subset: FACS-sorted CD8+CD4-CCR7+CD45RA+ naive T cells. The receptors were sampled from a human donor in good health. Some libraries in this study had Jurkat cell RNA spiked in.

This clonotype was observed many times. V usage is TRBV6-6 and J usage is TRBJ1-1, with TRBD1 matching over 7 bases. The germline CDR1 and CDR2 sequences are MNHNY and SVGAGI (reference sequence). V shed 5 bases and J 1 base; nucleotides not matched to a gene: 7. The CDR3 length is 15 residues. The CDR3 is CASSTRDRANTEAFF. DNA for the CDR3: TGTGCCAGCAGTACCCGCGACAGGGCGAACACTGAAGCTTTCTTT.

In the case of this clonotype: This may arise from a read error, as a much more abundant clone is one base away. This rearrangement joins TRBV11-2 to TRBJ1-6, with D possibly being TRBD1 (6 bases). The V and J ends lost 1 base and 7 bases respectively, with 23 bases between them. Per the germline V gene, CDR1 is SGHAT and CDR2 is FQNNGV. The CDR3 has 19 residues. CDR3 coding DNA: TGTGCCAGCAGCTTAGCGTGGGCGCAGGTTCAGGGGTGGAATTCACCCCTCCACTTT. Translation: CASSLAWAQVQGWNSPLHF.

The chain uses TRBV6-2 or TRBV6-3 and TRBJ1-5, with D maybe TRBD1 (6 bases). Trimming removed 5 bases at V and 10 bases at J, with 21 bases between. Germline assignment: CDR1 MNHEY and CDR2 SVGEGT. The length of the CDR3 is 15 residues. The CDR3 protein is CASSQSLGGHLPQHF. The DNA of the CDR3 is TGTGCCAGCAGTCAATCGCTCGGGGGGCACCTACCCCAGCATTTT.

A few counts support this clonotype. The J gene is TRBJ1-2, the V gene TRBV4-3; 8 bases align to TRBD1. V was clipped by 0 bases and J by 4 bases; unmatched bases: 13. This CDR3 region has 18 residues. Germline CDR1 is LGHNA and CDR2 is YSLEER. For the CDR3, the DNA is TGCGCCAGCAGCCAAGATAGGTCAGGGGGCGCGTTCGGCTATGGCTACACCTTC. This translates into CASSQDRSGGAFGYGYTF.

A few counts support this clonotype. The chain carries TRBV19 and TRBJ1-1; the match to TRBD1 covers 7 bases. Germline loops: CDR1 LNHDA, CDR2 SQIVND (reference sequence). The V segment lost 3 bases and the J segment 5 bases; nucleotides outside the gene matches: 3. This CDR3 is 13 amino acids long. The CDR3 DNA is TGTGCCAGTAGTATTACAGGGGATACTGAAGCTTTCTTT. It translates to CASSITGDTEAFF.

This clonotype was detected ten times or more. V and J are TRBV15 and TRBJ2-7, with D possibly being TRBD1 or TRBD2 (6 bases each). V lost 3 bases and J 5 bases, leaving 20 bases between the germline ends. This CDR3 contains 16 residues. Germline V gene sequence: CDR1 LNHNV, CDR2 YYDKDF (reference sequence). This chain's CDR3 is CATSSRSGARKNEQYF. In nucleotides, the CDR3 is TGTGCCACCAGCAGCCGGTCGGGGGCCAGGAAAAACGAGCAGTACTTC.

This chain connects TRBV7-9 to TRBJ2-2, with D possibly matching TRBD1 (7 bases). Germline CDR1 reads SEHNR; CDR2 reads FQNEAQ (reference sequence). The CDR3 consists of 18 residues. CDR3 DNA: TGTTACAGCCTCGCCCCAGGGCAGGGGGGACCTAACACCGGGGAGCTGTTTTTT. This translates into CYSLAPGQGGPNTGELFF.

A note on this clonotype: A read error may be the cause here, since a much bigger clone is one base away. The rearrangement joins TRBV20-1 to TRBJ1-6, with D unresolved. Germline V gives CDR1 DFQATT, CDR2 SNEGSKA (reference sequence). CDR3 size: 14 residues. DNA of the CDR3: TGCAGTGCTAGGACCTCAGAACCCCGGTCACCCTTCCACTTT. Translated: CSARTSEPRSPFHF.

On this clonotype itself: It may be a read error: a sequence one base away is much more abundant. The rearrangement uses TRBV29-1 and TRBJ2-1; TRBD1 is a possible D gene (5 bases). V was cut by 4 bases and J by 9 bases, with 7 bases left in between. This CDR3 has 10 amino acids. In germline, CDR1 is SQVTM, CDR2 ANQGSEA. CDR3 in DNA: TGCAGCGTTGCTACAGGTGAGCAGTTCTTC. Its protein is CSVATGEQFF.

This clonotype was seen repeatedly, ten times or more. The germline gene is not matched at one end of the junction; a read error may be the cause. The chain uses TRBV27 and TRBJ1-3; 10 bases agree with TRBD1. CDR1 is MNHEY, CDR2 SMNVEV, per germline (reference sequence). The CDR3 consists of 16 residues. The CDR3 spells CASSLSGTGDGNTIYF. CDR3 nucleotides: TGTGCCAGCAGCTTATCCGGGACAGGGGACGGAAACACCATATATTTT.

Notes on this clonotype: A much larger clone lies a single base off, so this may be a read error. The chain carries TRBV14 and TRBJ2-5; 10 bases are shared with TRBD2. The CDR3 runs 20 residues. Germline CDR1 reads SGHDN; CDR2 reads FVKESK. The CDR3 DNA is TGTGCCAGCAGCCAAGATCGAGGGTGGACTAGCGGAGTCTACCAAGAGATCCAGTACTTC. This encodes CASSQDRGWTSGVYQEIQYF.

V and J are TRBV3-1 and TRBJ1-1; a weak D match, TRBD1 (5 bases). The CDR3 is 16 residues long. Germline-derived CDR1 and CDR2 are LGHDT and YNNKEL (reference sequence). V gave up 0 bases and J gave up 4 bases, with 15 bases separating them. CDR3 amino acids: CASSQDPGGVSTEAFF. As DNA, the CDR3 is TGTGCCAGCAGCCAAGATCCCGGGGGAGTGAGCACTGAAGCTTTCTTT.

This clonotype showed up many times. The chain links TRBV19 to TRBJ2-7; D uncertain. Germline V gives CDR1 LNHDA, CDR2 SQIVND (reference sequence). V lost 9 bases and J 2 bases, leaving 14 bases between the germline ends. CDR3 length: 13 residues. The CDR3 DNA reads as TGTGCCAGCTCCCCGGTCACCGCCTACGAGCAGTACTTC. This gives the protein CASSPVTAYEQYF.

This clonotype was detected ten times or more. The chain has TRBV6-2 or TRBV6-3 and TRBJ2-6; D tentatively fits TRBD1 or TRBD2 (5 bases each). Germline assignment: CDR1 MNHEY and CDR2 SVGEGT. The CDR3 has 15 amino acids. Trimming removed 7 bases from V and 3 bases from J, with 13 bases in between. CDR3 loop: CASTVVGVGANVLTF. In nucleotides, the CDR3 is TGTGCCAGCACCGTCGTGGGGGTTGGGGCCAACGTCCTGACTTTC.

This clonotype was seen repeatedly, ten times or more. The chain is built from TRBV6-5 and TRBJ2-1; D may be TRBD1 or TRBD2 (5 bases each). Germline CDR1 reads MNHEY; CDR2 reads SVGAGI. The V end lost 2 bases, the J end lost 0 bases, and 8 bases lay between the germline ends. The CDR3 is 15 amino acids. CDR3 sequence: CASSYGTSSYNEQFF. DNA for the CDR3: TGTGCCAGCAGTTACGGGACGAGCTCCTACAATGAGCAGTTCTTC.

In regard to this clonotype: A read error may be the cause here, since a much bigger clone is one base away. The chain employs TRBV2 and TRBJ1-1; 9 positions agree with TRBD1. CDR1 is SNHLY, CDR2 FYNNEI, per germline. The CDR3 runs 16 residues. J lost 0 bases, V lost 9 bases, and 11 bases had no gene match. The CDR3 loop is CARGTGKPVVNTEAFF. CDR3 nucleotides: TGTGCCAGAGGGACAGGGAAACCTGTAGTGAACACTGAAGCTTTCTTT.

The chain employs TRBV9 and TRBJ2-1; D may be TRBD1 (5 bases). Trimming took off 4 bases at V and 5 bases at J, with 10 bases between the two ends. Germline V gene lookup returns CDR1 SGDLS and CDR2 YYNGEE. The CDR3 has 13 residues. CDR3: CASSPGQDNEQFF. CDR3 DNA: TGTGCCAGCAGCCCAGGACAAGACAATGAGCAGTTCTTC.

This clonotype was observed many times. The CDR3 reads CASSQDEGDNTQYF. The CDR3 bases are TGCGCCAGCAGCCAAGATGAAGGGGATAATACGCAGTATTTT. The chain employs TRBV4-1 and TRBJ2-3; TRBD1 might be the D (5 bases). The CDR3 is made up of 14 amino acids. The V and J ends lost 0 bases and 7 bases respectively, with 11 bases between them. Germline CDR1 and CDR2: MGHRA and YSYEKL.

Concerning this clonotype itself: Given a much more abundant clone one base away, this may be a read error. The chain has TRBV2 and TRBJ1-1, with D uncertain. The germline V gene has CDR1 SNHLY and CDR2 FYNNEI. CDR3 length equals 16 residues. As DNA, the CDR3 is TGTGCCAGCAGTGAAGGTCTGGGTTTCGCGATGACTGAAGCTCTCTTT. Translation: CASSEGLGFAMTEALF. The full variable domain, completed using reference TRBV2 and TRBJ1-1, is EPEVTQTPSHQVTQMGQEVILRCVPISNHLYFYWYRQILGQKVEFLVSFYNNEISEKSEIFDDQFSVERPDGSNFTLKIRSTKLEDSAMYFCASSEGLGFAMTEALFGQGTRLTVV.

This clonotype was found a few times. A read error may be the cause here, since a much bigger clone is one base away. The V and J genes are TRBV29-1 and TRBJ2-7; 8 bases match TRBD1. Germline V CDR1 and CDR2: SQVTM, ANQGSEA. The CDR3 is 14 residues long. In DNA form, the CDR3 reads TGCAGCGTTGAAAAGACAGGGGCCCCCTACGAGCAGCACTTC. Its translation is CSVEKTGAPYEQHF.

In its sample, this clonotype was seen many times. This sequence joins TRBV9 and TRBJ2-2; no clear D gene. The CDR3 contains 12 residues. Germline V gene sequence: CDR1 SGDLS, CDR2 YYNGEE. V lost 3 bases and J 4 bases, leaving 4 bases between the germline ends. CDR3 nucleotides: TGTGCCAGCAGCGAAACCACCGGGGAGCTGTTTTTT. Translating gives CASSETTGELFF.

This clonotype has at least ten counts. The genes are TRBV12-3 or TRBV12-4 and TRBJ2-4; D remains ambiguous. Trimming shortened V by 5 bases and J by 3 bases, and 11 bases separated the two germline ends. The CDR3 is made up of 14 amino acids. CDR3 amino acids: CASSASADKNIQYF. The CDR3 region has the DNA TGTGCCAGCAGTGCGAGTGCGGACAAAAACATTCAGTACTTC.

This clonotype was observed a few times. The chain carries TRBV6-5 and TRBJ1-4, with a possible D match to TRBD1 (6 bases). The CDR3 sequence is 16 residues long. Germline CDR1 and CDR2: MNHEY and SVGAGI. The V end was cut by 5 bases, the J end by 12 bases, with 25 bases between. The CDR3 coding sequence is TGTGCCAGCAGTATTGGACAGCCGTCCCTAATGGGGGAACTGTTTTTT. This gives the protein CASSIGQPSLMGELFF.

This clonotype was counted between two and nine times. The V gene is TRBV24-1, the J gene TRBJ2-2; 7 bases are a match to TRBD1. The CDR3 is 15 amino acids. Unmatched junction bases numbered 8, after V lost 4 bases and J lost 7 bases. Germline CDR1 is KGHDR and CDR2 is SFDVKD. CDR3 protein: CATSEPGTEGGELFF. The CDR3 DNA sequence: TGTGCCACCAGTGAACCCGGGACAGAGGGCGGGGAGCTGTTTTTT.

V gene TRBV3-1 combines with J gene TRBJ2-1; no reliable D call. In germline, CDR1 is LGHDT, CDR2 YNNKEL (reference sequence). V lost 5 bases and J lost 2, with 7 bases in between. CDR3 length equals 13 residues. CDR3 DNA sequence: TGTGCCAGCAGCGAATCTACCTACAATGAGCAGTTCTTC. This codes for CASSESTYNEQFF.

This clonotype appeared many times. The chain has TRBV5-4 and TRBJ1-1, with D maybe TRBD1 (6 bases). Trimming took off 3 bases at V and 1 base at J, with 10 bases between the two ends. Germline V CDR1 and CDR2: SGHNT, YYREEE (reference sequence). The CDR3 contains 14 residues. The CDR3 nucleotides are TGTGCCAGCAGCTGGGGGACACAGAACACTGAAGCTTTCTTT. Its translation is CASSWGTQNTEAFF.

This clonotype has just a few counts. The chain is built from TRBV20-1 and TRBJ2-7; maybe TRBD2 (6 bases). CDR1 and CDR2 from the germline V gene are DFQATT and SNEGSKA (reference sequence). This CDR3 spans 13 amino acids. With 6 bases removed from V and 4 bases from J, the gap between germline ends came to 16 bases. The CDR3 DNA sequence: TGCAGTGCCGGCGGGGATCTAAGTTACGAGCAGTACTTC. Encoded protein: CSAGGDLSYEQYF.

V gene TRBV4-2 combines with J gene TRBJ2-1; TRBD2 matches at 7 bases. The V segment lost 0 bases and the J segment 4 bases; nucleotides outside the gene matches: 3. Germline V CDR1 and CDR2: LGHNA, YNFKEQ. The CDR3 spans 15 residues. The CDR3 sequence: CASSQDAGEYNEQFF. Written as DNA, the CDR3 is TGTGCCAGCAGCCAAGATGCGGGAGAATACAATGAGCAGTTCTTC.

The V gene is TRBV5-4, the J gene TRBJ2-5, with 8 bases aligning to TRBD1. Germline V gene sequence: CDR1 SGHNT, CDR2 YYREEE (reference sequence). V gave up 3 bases and J gave up 5 bases; unmatched junction bases: 6. The CDR3 is 14 amino acids. CDR3 bases: TGTGCCAGCAGCTGGACAGGGAATATGGAGACCCAGTACTTC. This encodes CASSWTGNMETQYF.

This clonotype was detected ten times or more. The chain couples TRBV27 to TRBJ1-5, with a possible D match to TRBD1 (5 bases). The CDR3 consists of 14 residues. V lost 2 bases to trimming and J lost 6 bases, with 11 bases between them. Germline-derived CDR1 and CDR2 are MNHEY and SMNVEV (reference sequence). The CDR3 nucleotides read TGTGCCAGCAGTTTAGCGGGGACGGGTCAGCCCCAGCATTTT. Translated, it gives CASSLAGTGQPQHF.

The chain is built from TRBV20-1 and TRBJ2-1; no reliable D call. Trimming shortened V by 0 bases and J by 8 bases, and 11 bases separated the two germline ends. CDR1 DFQATT and CDR2 SNEGSKA come from the germline V gene (reference sequence). This CDR3 region has 13 residues. CDR3 sequence reads: CSARDPLWDEQFF. CDR3 bases: TGCAGTGCTAGAGATCCCCTCTGGGATGAGCAGTTCTTC.